This paragraph covers one T cell receptor beta chain sequence. This clone was seen a handful of times. This clone's antigen is unknown. No clone much larger than this one lies a single base away; base qualities are absent. These data are taken from a study of cytomegalovirus exposure and HLA in healthy donors (dated by TCRdb to about 2017). At the level of the whole study: An earlier analysis of under 600 of the donors reported 250 to 300 Gb of sequence data and 120 million or so unique TCR beta sequences from about 180 million T cells. In the later analysis, no new phenotypic data were used to find candidate immune exposures; instead, reliance was placed on TCR beta sequences and their occurrence across donors. A later analysis re-analyzed previously published TCR beta repertoires from about 730 donors and added high-resolution HLA genotyping to study TCR occurrence patterns. Of the roughly 430 genotyped donors, about 80% fell in the genetic ancestry cluster associated with self-reported Caucasian donors. The study used immunosequencing to profile the T cell repertoires of approximately 650 subjects and linked those repertoires to cytomegalovirus serostatus. About 330 gigabases of sequencing data and roughly 81 million unique TCR sequences made up an early release that covered around 640 HLA-typed donors. To predict cytomegalovirus infection status, the study brought together high-throughput TCR immunosequencing, statistical association of individual TCRs with disease status, and machine learning. Because of strong linkage in the cohort, four or five DR-DQ haplotypes were treated as single units for association and clustering. The study aimed to test whether cataloging public T cell receptors could reveal signatures of past pathogen exposure. A separate validation cohort of 90 to 150 different subjects was used in addition to the roughly 620-subject first cohort. In an earlier analysis of 587 of the donors, high-throughput TCR beta sequencing was used to judge whether each TCR beta V gene segment behaved as functional or pseudogenic. Across about 370 genotyped donors of the cohort, an average of approximately 220,000 unique TCR beta nucleotide sequences per donor were sequenced, and approximately 17% of those sequences were non-productive. Donor age, sex, ethnicity and CMV serostatus were compiled together with the repertoire data. Typing coverage varied by locus: 629-630 donors for A, B, C, DRB1 and DQB1; around 560 for DQA1; more than 600 for DPA1; 450 to 480 for DPB1. Both class I and class II loci were covered by HLA typing, at four-digit resolution. All discovery cohort repertoires had been generated on a single sequencing platform. In a later genetic analysis, genome-wide SNP genotypes for 398 of the 666 donors were used, and that subset was treated as a discovery cohort. Results and caveats for the whole study, not just this receptor: According to a later analysis, parvovirus B19, influenza, CMV and Epstein-Barr virus appeared linked to several top co-occurrence clusters. It was suggested by the authors that the approach could potentially be generalized to other disease states and immunological phenotypes. Some IMGT-functional V segments, including TRBV6-2 and TRBV6-3, could not be told apart with the 87-base-pair reads, so those segments were excluded. While some public TCRs were present in many individuals, most TCR sequences turned up only very rarely across donors. According to a later analysis, most CMV-associated TCR beta chains appeared to be HLA-restricted, and the HLA associations seemed to be driven largely by CMV exposure. Linkage disequilibrium might explain the correlated functional status among segregating V segments, but an unknown experimental factor could not be ruled out. According to a later analysis, TCR association rates differed among HLA loci, with DRB1 alleles showing the most associated TCRs and HLA-C alleles showing the fewest. A later genetic analysis associated a missense DCLRE1C variant with V-gene and J-gene trimming of TCR beta chains, and an independent cohort replicated the association. In an earlier analysis of fewer than 700 of the donors, most TCR beta V segments appeared in productive rearrangements about 87% or about 30% of the time, broadly matching IMGT annotations. Three of the identified cytomegalovirus-associated TCR beta chains were confirmed in vitro to be specific for cytomegalovirus antigens. In this cohort, only TCR beta chains were sequenced, and detectable features were limited by the absence of alpha or paired-chain data. Because counts were too low, 15 to 20 rarely observed V segments, including chromosome 9 orphons, were left out of the earlier analysis of over 550 of the donors. When HLA alleles, especially DR and DQ, strongly co-occurred, attributing TCR associations to individual alleles was difficult. A further reported finding was that TCR beta sequences accurately predicted the HLA-A and HLA-B alleles for most subjects in the first cohort. In a later analysis, about 16,000 TCR beta sequences were associated with specific HLA alleles at a false discovery rate of 0.05. Because HLA typing was missing for some donors at each locus, association tests included only the typed subset. Immune exposure information for the cohort was limited to CMV serostatus. The presence/absence analyses assumed that sequencing depth was roughly uniform across donors, and that assumption may not be true. In a later genetic analysis, fewer N-insertions in productive TCRs were reported among donors in an Asian-associated ancestry cluster than the approximately 710-donor mean. A cluster of highly shared sequence variants was judged likely to be a technical artifact of the sequencing pipeline. In both the original and validation cohorts, the classifier was reported to diagnose cytomegalovirus status with high specificity and sensitivity. A later analysis found that HLA-associated TCR beta chains were more clonally expanded and had lower generation probabilities than equally common non-associated chains. A total of around 150 TCR beta chains were listed by the study as associated with cytomegalovirus.

Deletion took 0 bases off V and 6 bases off J, with a span of 7 bases between the germline ends. The CDR3 has 13 amino acids, counting the end cysteine and phenylalanine. This entry keeps only the CDR3 DNA: 39 bases, framed from base 1. Looking up the germline V gene yields CDR1 SGHRS and CDR2 YFSETQ. The library was made by the immunoSEQ multiplex PCR assay. For the multiplex PCR, a mixture combining 60 forward primers for TCR Vbeta segments and 13 reverse primers for TCR Jbeta segments was used. The CDR3 region of rearranged TCR beta genes was amplified from genomic DNA by a multiplex PCR assay. The Illumina HiSeq System was used to sequence the amplified TCR beta libraries as 87-base-pair reads. Under the source paper's analysis protocol: Across the 670 or so repertoires, a later analysis counted around 80 million unique TCR beta chains, 8.5 million to 12 million of which were shared by at least two donors. A nearest-neighbor algorithm error-corrected the raw reads and collapsed the reads into unique sequences, merging closely related sequences to remove PCR and sequencing errors. Alignment of CDR3 sequences to IMGT reference sequences was used to assign V, D and J gene segments. For a sequence to be retained, at least a six-nucleotide match to both a V gene segment and a J gene segment was required. A rearrangement was called productive if the CDR3 had no stop codons and remained in frame with V and J, and every other rearrangement was called non-productive. CDR3 was defined by IMGT convention, running from the second conserved V-encoded cysteine to the conserved J-encoded phenylalanine. Sequences without an unambiguous match to a single V gene segment were excluded from the earlier analysis of almost 600 of the donors. In an earlier analysis of approximately 590 of the donors, V segments were called functional above 56.7% productive rearrangements and were called segregating when the between-donor standard deviation exceeded 5%. To diagnose cytomegalovirus status from the catalog of TCR beta chain sequences, a statistical classification framework was built. In a later analysis, TCR nucleotide sequences were compared against IMGT/GENE-DB human TR gene sequences so that V and J genes could be assigned. The TCRdist pipeline was used in a later analysis to assign CDR3 sequences and most-parsimonious VDJ recombination scenarios. In a later analysis, each TCR beta chain was defined by its CDR3 amino acid sequence together with its V-gene family, and reads without a unique V-gene family were excluded. A later analysis removed roughly 590 highly shared, low-generation-probability nucleotide sequences to deal with suspected cross-contamination and a sequencing artifact. A later analysis calculated a clonal expansion index for each public chain from normalized within-repertoire ranks of inferred template counts. In a later analysis, generation probabilities were computed with a VDJ recombination model fitted to out-of-frame rearrangements, and the resulting probabilities were checked against IGoR. In a later analysis, hypergeometric tests were used to score TCR-TCR, TCR-HLA and TCR-CMV co-occurrence, with a repertoire-size bias correction applied to TCR pairs. In a later analysis, false discovery rates were estimated by permuting HLA or CMV assignments 20 times. A later analysis grouped co-occurring TCRs with DBSCAN, adding TCRdist sequence similarity when clustering within HLA-allele-positive subsets. Co-occurrence clustering excluded repertoires with fewer than 30,000 or more than 120,000 public chains, plus five with anomalous nucleotide sharing. The clones in this table, taken by TCRdb from immuneACCESS, are in-frame only. Not every clone is retained; where verified, under half of the shortfall comes from an unresolved V gene, and the cause of the rest is unknown. D and trimming come from the DNA, and the V and J calls and clone size come from that table. The sample table records tens of thousands of clones; about four fifths of these occur just once. Of the sample, 6.8% is held by the ten largest clones.

In total, roughly 670 healthy bone marrow donors made up the cohort. Cohort members were all nominally healthy when sampled, although unrecorded immune exposures were likely present. The donor tested CMV seropositive and was one of the 289 seropositive cohort members. A peripheral blood sample was collected from each donor, and TCR beta sequencing was performed on peripheral blood mononuclear cells. The Qiagen DNeasy Blood Extraction Kit was used to extract genomic DNA from the blood cell samples. Sequencing input: PBMCs. This TCR came from a man aged 30-40 years in good health and CMV-seropositive. Here the chain combines TRBV5-1 and TRBJ2-1; confidence is insufficient to name the D gene. The DNA sequence follows: TGCGCCAGCAGCTTGGAATCCAGCAATGAGCAGTTCTTC. Translated, this is CASSLESSNEQFF.